The 20 T cell receptor beta chains presented below share a single source sample, sequenced in a study of CD8+ T cells in alopecia areata. Extracted RNA was reverse transcribed, and the resulting cDNA served as sequencing template. Generated by immunoSEQ multiplex PCR, the TCRdb table keeps only in-frame clones and is missing some. In the table there are around 180,000 clones, around 60% of which are singletons. Sample treatment: oral pan-JAK inhibitor, 5-10 mg twice daily. Sequenced here: CD4+ T cells sorted from blood, sampled around week 50, from a patient treated with tofacitinib. The receptor source for this set is a human donor with alopecia areata.

This clone has more than one count but fewer than ten. The V call is TRBV5-6, the J call TRBJ1-1, with no clear D. The V end was cut by 0 bases, the J end by 1 base, with 7 bases between. From germline, CDR1 is SGHDT and CDR2 YYEEEE. This CDR3 has 14 amino acids. CDR3 loop: CASSLGTKNTEAFF. The CDR3 DNA reads TGTGCCAGCAGCTTGGGTACCAAGAACACTGAAGCTTTCTTT.

The rearrangement uses TRBV7-2 and TRBJ2-5; 7 bases map to TRBD2. In germline, CDR1 is SGHTA, CDR2 FQGNSA. The V segment lost 1 base and the J segment 1 base; nucleotides outside the gene matches: 6. CDR3 size: 16 residues. The CDR3 is CASSLGRGVVQETQYF. The DNA for the CDR3 is TGTGCCAGCAGCTTAGGCCGGGGGGTCGTCCAAGAGACCCAGTACTTC.

This rearrangement joins TRBV29-1 to TRBJ1-1; 7 positions match TRBD1. V was clipped by 5 bases and J by 4 bases; unmatched bases: 16. CDR1 is SQVTM and CDR2 is ANQGSEA in the germline V gene. This CDR3 is 16 amino acids long. The CDR3 loop is CSVHVRQGGSITEAFF. The CDR3 DNA reads TGCAGCGTTCACGTTAGACAGGGCGGCTCGATCACTGAAGCTTTCTTT.

The rearrangement links TRBV18 to TRBJ2-5; unclear D gene. Germline V CDR1 and CDR2: KGHSH, LQKENI. This CDR3 has 11 amino acids. Trimming left V 5 bases short and J 1 base short, with 2 bases between. The CDR3 DNA reads as TGTGCCAGCTCAGCCCAAGAGACCCAGTACTTC. This translates into CASSAQETQYF.

This sequence joins TRBV2 and TRBJ2-7; 14 nucleotides line up with TRBD2. Germline-derived CDR1 and CDR2 are SNHLY and FYNNEI. Trimming took 6 bases from V and 0 from J; bases not matched to a gene: 4. The CDR3 is made up of 16 amino acids. The CDR3 sequence is CASRGLAGVTSYEQYF. The CDR3 DNA reads as TGTGCCAGCAGGGGACTAGCGGGAGTCACCTCCTACGAGCAGTACTTC.

The chain carries TRBV29-1 and TRBJ2-7; a possible D gene is TRBD1 (6 bases). CDR1 is SQVTM and CDR2 is ANQGSEA in the germline V gene. The V end lost 4 bases, the J end lost 2 bases, and 18 bases lay between the germline ends. The CDR3 runs 15 residues. Here the CDR3 DNA reads TGCAGCGTTGGTCGGGTGGGCAGGGGCCCCTACGAGCAGTACTTC. Protein product: CSVGRVGRGPYEQYF.

The chain carries TRBV27 and TRBJ1-2; D is unresolved. V was pared by 5 bases and J by 4 bases, with 11 bases between. CDR1 is MNHEY and CDR2 is SMNVEV in the germline V gene (reference sequence). The CDR3 runs to 13 residues. Written as DNA, the CDR3 is TGTGCCAGCAGTCCTCAGCCGCGCTATGGCTACACCTTC. Translation: CASSPQPRYGYTF.

The gene calls are TRBV9 and TRBJ1-6, with TRBD1 matching over 9 bases. Germline lookup yields CDR1 SGDLS and CDR2 YYNGEE. Trimming cost V 3 bases and J 11 bases; bases outside gene matches: 6. The CDR3 spans 14 residues. As DNA, the CDR3 is TGTGCCAGCAGCGAGGGGACAGGGCGAACACCCCTCCACTTT. This encodes CASSEGTGRTPLHF.

The chain carries TRBV6-5 and TRBJ2-1, with 10 bases aligning to TRBD2. The CDR3 covers 15 residues. V gave up 5 bases and J gave up 4 bases; unmatched junction bases: 5. CDR1 and CDR2 from the germline V gene are MNHEY and SVGAGI. CDR3 DNA: TGTGCCAGCAGTGCAAGCGGGGGGGGGTACAATGAGCAGTTCTTC. It translates to CASSASGGGYNEQFF.

This chain's CDR3 is CASSLTGLAGNQETQYF. DNA for the CDR3: TGTGCCAGCAGCCTCACGGGACTAGCGGGGAACCAAGAGACCCAGTACTTC. The chain combines TRBV4-2 with TRBJ2-5; 13 nucleotides match TRBD2. The CDR3 runs 17 residues. Germline-derived CDR1 and CDR2 are LGHNA and YNFKEQ. V dropped 4 bases and J dropped 0; count of bases not matched to a gene: 5.

The chain recombines TRBV7-2 with TRBJ1-6; 7 positions match TRBD1. This CDR3 is built from 13 residues. The junction had 9 bases not matched to a gene; V was cut back by 5 bases and J by 14 bases. CDR1 and CDR2 (germline): SGHTA, FQGNSA. CDR3 coding DNA: TGTGCCAGCAGCCCAATGATGACAGGGACCCTCCACTTT. Translation: CASSPMMTGTLHF.

This clone counts as medium-sized. This sequence joins TRBV5-1 and TRBJ2-7, with 8 bases fitting TRBD2. CDR1 and CDR2 (germline): SGHRS, YFSETQ. This CDR3 region has 14 residues. After removal of 0 bases from V and 6 bases from J, the junction contained 5 bases not matched to a gene. CDR3 bases: TGCGCCAGCAGCTTGGACCCCGGGGGGGCCGAGCAGTACTTC. Amino acids: CASSLDPGGAEQYF.

The chain combines TRBV2 with TRBJ2-7; D possibly corresponds to TRBD1 (5 bases). The CDR3 has 14 residues. V was pared by 8 bases and J by 2 bases, with 16 bases between. CDR1 and CDR2 (germline): SNHLY, FYNNEI. The CDR3 loop reads CASEKRDSTYEQYF. For the CDR3, the DNA is TGTGCCAGCGAAAAGCGCGACAGTACCTACGAGCAGTACTTC.

The V gene is TRBV2, the J gene TRBJ2-7; TRBD2 aligns across 12 bases. With 6 bases clipped from V and 7 bases from J, the junction kept 7 bases outside the gene matches. The CDR3 covers 14 residues. Germline-derived CDR1 and CDR2 are SNHLY and FYNNEI. This CDR3 is CASRRTSGNEEQYF. In DNA form, the CDR3 reads TGTGCCAGCAGGAGGACTAGCGGGAATGAAGAGCAGTACTTC.

Here the CDR3 DNA reads TGTGCCTGGAGTGTAGGGCAGCCTAATTCACCCCTCCACTTT. This gives the protein CAWSVGQPNSPLHF. The chain is built from TRBV30 and TRBJ1-6; D not certain. Germline lookup yields CDR1 GTSNPN and CDR2 SVGIG (reference sequence). The CDR3 consists of 14 residues. V was pared by 0 bases and J by 6 bases, with 9 bases between.

The V call is TRBV7-2, the J call TRBJ1-2; tentative D call: TRBD1 (6 bases). The CDR3 has 14 residues. The V end was cut by 5 bases, the J end by 3 bases, with 13 bases between. Germline CDR1 reads SGHTA; CDR2 reads FQGNSA. CDR3: CASSRGGVDYGYTF. The DNA for the CDR3 is TGTGCCAGCAGCCGAGGGGGGGTTGACTATGGCTACACCTTC.

The chain is built from TRBV28 and TRBJ1-2; no clear D. The CDR3 sequence is 14 residues long. Germline lookup yields CDR1 MDHEN and CDR2 SYDVKM. Deletions cut 3 bases from V and 5 bases from J, with 13 bases between. CDR3 sequence reads: CASSFRYILYGYTF. CDR3 coding DNA: TGTGCCAGCAGTTTCCGATACATCCTATATGGCTACACCTTC.

The V and J genes are TRBV30 and TRBJ1-5, with D perhaps matching TRBD1 (6 bases). CDR1 is GTSNPN and CDR2 is SVGIG in the germline V gene (reference sequence). The V end was cut by 5 bases, the J end by 6 bases, with 14 bases between. This CDR3 comprises 13 residues. The CDR3 region has the DNA TGTGCCTGGGGCGGGGGGCCCGGTCAGCCCCAGCATTTT. Its protein is CAWGGGPGQPQHF.

J is TRBJ1-2 and V is TRBV29-1, with D possibly matching TRBD1 (5 bases). Germline CDR1 reads SQVTM; CDR2 reads ANQGSEA. The CDR3 spans 14 residues. V lost 7 bases and J 4 bases, leaving 19 bases between the germline ends. This CDR3 reads CSAFWGTPTYGYTF. CDR3 sequence (DNA): TGCAGCGCCTTTTGGGGGACTCCTACCTATGGCTACACCTTC.

The chain is built from TRBV4-3 and TRBJ1-1, with 8 bases matching TRBD1. The CDR3 covers 13 residues. Germline V CDR1 and CDR2: LGHNA, YSLEER. V gave up 1 base and J gave up 10 bases; unmatched junction bases: 5. The DNA of the CDR3 is TGCGCCAGCAGCCAAGCAGGGGGCGGAGGAGCTTTCTTT. Its translation is CASSQAGGGGAFF.